This T cell receptor beta chain was retrieved from a study of molecular identifiers for immune sequencing clone quantification. At least ten counts were recorded for this clonotype. As yet, its antigen is unknown. The CDR3 is 11 amino acids. Trimming cost V 3 bases and J 10 bases, with 9 bases left between them. Germline assignment: CDR1 SQVTM and CDR2 ANQGSEA. General study points: Because of identical TCR molecules sharing a barcode, sizes of highly expanded clones could be underestimated.

The bulk TCR libraries were made with methods described before and with listed TCR primers. MiXCR, run by TCRdb on the PCR reads, gives a single entry per CDR3 protein. The table has around 470,000 distinct CDR3 sequences, under 30% seen once. Libraries used about 18,000 to 1,000,000 sorted naive CD8 T cells and 10%, 30% or 50% RNA input. The authors gated naive CD8 T cells as CD8+CD4-CCR7+CD45RA+ for sorting. The clonotype originates from a human donor in good health. Some libraries in this study had Jurkat cell RNA spiked in. This chain connects TRBV29-1 to TRBJ1-4; D not resolved. Sequencing used naive CD8+ T cells from blood, with Jurkat cell RNA spiked in. Subset meaning: FACS-sorted CD8+CD4-CCR7+CD45RA+ naive T cells. The CDR3: CSVDEEAKLFF. CDR3 DNA: TGCAGCGTTGATGAAGAGGCAAAACTGTTTTTT.